Listed here are 18 T cell receptor beta chains from one sample, sequenced in a study of shared clonotypes between healthy human individuals. Some clones are missing from TCRdb's copy, which holds only in-frame ones; the method was immunoSEQ multiplex PCR. The repertoire holds fewer than 2.5 million clones, with 80% to 95% as singletons. Sequencing was done on a sample of naive CD4+ T cells from PBMCs. The sample's subset: CD45RA+ positively selected. The receptors were sampled from a man between 18 and 29 years old in good health. Some clones in this sample may be carry-over from other donors' samples.

V gene TRBV28 combines with J gene TRBJ1-1, with D possibly being TRBD1 (6 bases). The CDR3 runs 12 residues. The V end lost 2 bases, the J end lost 7 bases, and 8 bases lay between the germline ends. CDR1 and CDR2 (germline): MDHEN, SYDVKM. The CDR3 nucleotides read TGTGCCAGCAGTTTAACAGGGTATGAAGCTTTCTTT. Protein sequence: CASSLTGYEAFF.

The chain carries TRBV12-5 and TRBJ2-3; TRBD2 matches at 10 bases. This CDR3 region has 18 residues. The trim removed 0 bases at V and 0 bases at J, leaving 6 bases unmatched. Germline values: CDR1 LGHNT, CDR2 FRNRAP. CDR3 sequence: CASGLVHGLAASTDTQYF. In DNA, the CDR3 is TGTGCTAGTGGTTTGGTACATGGACTAGCGGCTAGCACAGATACGCAGTATTTT.

The gene calls are TRBV27 and TRBJ2-7, with 7 bases matching TRBD1. There are 13 residues in the CDR3. The J segment lost 5 bases and the V segment lost 4 bases, leaving 5 bases of the junction unmatched. Germline V gives CDR1 MNHEY, CDR2 SMNVEV (reference sequence). The CDR3 protein is CASSYRGADEQYF. The CDR3 region has the DNA TGTGCCAGCAGTTACAGGGGCGCCGACGAGCAGTACTTC.

The chain is built from TRBV15 and TRBJ1-5; 8 bases are shared with TRBD1. J was trimmed by 6 bases and V by 11 bases; bases with no gene match: 15. The CDR3 runs 15 residues. Germline V lookup: CDR1 LNHNV, CDR2 YYDKDF (reference sequence). The CDR3 protein is CASSTRQGNGQPQHF. In DNA, the CDR3 is TGTGCCTCTTCCACGCGACAGGGGAACGGTCAGCCCCAGCATTTT. Complete variable domain (other parts from reference TRBV15 and TRBJ1-5): DAMVIQNPRYQVTQFGKPVTLSCSQTLNHNVMYWYQQKSSQAPKLLFHYYDKDFNNEADTPDNFQSRRPNTSFCFLDIRSPGLGDTAMYLCASSTRQGNGQPQHFGDGTRLSIL.

J is TRBJ2-2 and V is TRBV7-9; D remains ambiguous. CDR3 size: 14 residues. Germline V CDR1 and CDR2: SEHNR, FQNEAQ (reference sequence). Trimming took 3 bases from V and 5 from J, leaving 10 bases between them. CDR3 protein: CASSFHGDTGELFF. CDR3 sequence (DNA): TGTGCCAGCAGCTTCCATGGAGATACCGGGGAGCTGTTTTTT.

The chain links TRBV19 to TRBJ2-7; D gene ambiguous. V was clipped by 0 bases and J by 2 bases, with 5 bases between them. This CDR3 is 13 amino acids long. Germline V gene data show CDR1 as LNHDA and CDR2 as SQIVND (reference sequence). CDR3 sequence: CASSIEYPYEQYF. The CDR3 coding sequence is TGTGCCAGTAGTATAGAGTATCCCTACGAGCAGTACTTC.

The gene calls are TRBV15 and TRBJ2-3; TRBD2 agrees at 9 bases. The CDR3 spans 15 residues. CDR1 and CDR2 from the germline V gene are LNHNV and YYDKDF (reference sequence). The V and J ends lost 0 bases and 3 bases, in that order; junction bases with no gene match: 1. The CDR3 nucleotides are TGTGCCACCAGCAGAGATGCGGGAGGGACAGATACGCAGTATTTT. Amino acids: CATSRDAGGTDTQYF.

Comment on this clone: At the DNA level, this CDR3 is encoded by other sequences in the same sample as well. The J gene is TRBJ2-7, the V gene TRBV18; no clear D gene. Per the germline V gene, CDR1 is KGHSH and CDR2 is LQKENI. CDR3 length: 14 residues. The germline V and J ends were trimmed by 0 bases and 5 bases, with 11 bases remaining between them. The CDR3 protein is CASSPPSGSHEQYF. The DNA of the CDR3 is TGTGCCAGCTCACCACCGTCCGGGTCCCACGAGCAGTACTTC.

The J gene is TRBJ2-4, the V gene TRBV7-3, with 11 positions matching TRBD2. Trimming took 6 bases from V and 6 from J; bases not matched to a gene: 7. The CDR3 consists of 15 residues. Germline-derived CDR1 and CDR2 are SGHTA and FQGTGA. The CDR3 sequence: CASSIAGGPTNIQYF. Here the CDR3 DNA reads TGTGCCAGCAGTATAGCGGGAGGGCCCACAAACATTCAGTACTTC.

This chain connects TRBV7-3 to TRBJ2-6; D uncertain. V lost 1 base, J lost 3 bases, and 7 bases lay in between. CDR1 SGHTA and CDR2 FQGTGA come from the germline V gene. The CDR3 spans 15 residues. Written as DNA, the CDR3 is TGTGCCAGCAGCTTAATGGGCGGTGGGGCCAACGTCCTGACTTTC. Protein sequence: CASSLMGGGANVLTF.

The V call is TRBV9, the J call TRBJ2-3; no clear D gene. The CDR3 sequence is 13 residues long. V was cut by 3 bases and J by 6 bases, with 11 bases left in between. Germline V gene data show CDR1 as SGDLS and CDR2 as YYNGEE. CDR3 DNA sequence: TGTGCCAGCAGCGAAGCCCCGTTCGATACGCAGTATTTT. Its protein is CASSEAPFDTQYF.

The chain recombines TRBV14 with TRBJ2-4; D is unclear. Trimming cost V 3 bases and J 7 bases, with 7 bases left between them. The germline V gene encodes CDR1 SGHDN and CDR2 FVKESK. This CDR3 comprises 12 residues. In nucleotides, the CDR3 is TGTGCCAGCAGCCAGGCTGGGAACATTCAGTACTTC. It encodes CASSQAGNIQYF.

A note on this clone: Other DNA sequences in this sample translate to the same CDR3. The rearrangement joins TRBV5-1 to TRBJ2-5, with D possibly being TRBD1 or TRBD2 (5 bases each). The V end was cut by 4 bases, the J end by 1 base, with 11 bases between. The V gene's germline CDR1 is SGHRS and CDR2 YFSETQ. The CDR3 extends over 14 amino acids. The CDR3 bases are TGCGCCAGCAGCCTGGGACGGACCCAAGAGACCCAGTACTTC. It specifies CASSLGRTQETQYF.

Only a few counts were recorded for this clone. CDR3 protein: CASSLSGSEAFF. CDR3 nucleotide sequence: TGTGCCAGCAGCTTGTCCGGGTCTGAAGCTTTCTTT. The chain employs TRBV5-6 and TRBJ1-1; D not certain. The CDR3 is made up of 12 amino acids. V lost 1 base, J lost 6 bases, and 7 bases lay in between. Germline V gives CDR1 SGHDT, CDR2 YYEEEE. The full variable domain, completed using reference TRBV5-6 and TRBJ1-1, is DAGVTQSPTHLIKTRGQQVTLRCSPKSGHDTVSWYQQALGQGPQFIFQYYEEEERQRGNFPDRFSGHQFPNYSSELNVNALLLGDSALYLCASSLSGSEAFFGQGTRLTVV.

As for this clone: Within the sample, other DNA sequences also encode this same CDR3. The CDR3 protein is CAWSTGGGNQPQHF. CDR3 in DNA: TGTGCCTGGAGCACAGGGGGCGGCAATCAGCCCCAGCATTTT. The chain carries TRBV30 and TRBJ1-5, with 9 bases lining up with TRBD1. The CDR3 is 14 amino acids. Germline loops: CDR1 GTSNPN, CDR2 SVGIG (reference sequence). With V trimmed by 3 bases and J by 2 bases, 2 bases remained unmatched.

The J gene is TRBJ2-1, the V gene TRBV5-4, with TRBD1 identical over 9 bases. The CDR3 is 18 residues long. Trimming removed 3 bases from V and 6 bases from J; junction bases left unmatched: 16. CDR1 and CDR2 (germline): SGHNT, YYREEE (reference sequence). The CDR3 here is CASSSRPGTGIIGNEQFF. CDR3 bases: TGTGCCAGCAGCTCGCGTCCCGGGACAGGGATAATAGGCAATGAGCAGTTCTTC.

The V call is TRBV6-5, the J call TRBJ2-5; maybe TRBD1 (5 bases). Matching the DNA end better, TRBJ2-7 makes the J call doubtful. CDR1 is MNHEY and CDR2 is SVGAGI in the germline V gene. CDR3 size: 12 residues. In nucleotides, the CDR3 is TGTGCCAGCGGTCGTGGGGCGAGCGAGCAGTACTTC. This sequence encodes CASGRGASEQYF.

Remarks on this clone: Other DNA sequences in this specimen translate into the identical CDR3. The V gene is TRBV7-9, the J gene TRBJ1-5, with D unresolved. This CDR3 is built from 12 residues. V gave up 5 bases and J gave up 5 bases, with 7 bases separating them. CDR1 and CDR2 (germline): SEHNR, FQNEAQ (reference sequence). The CDR3 here is CASSLGDQPQHF. For the CDR3, the DNA is TGTGCCAGCAGCCTCGGGGATCAGCCCCAGCATTTT.